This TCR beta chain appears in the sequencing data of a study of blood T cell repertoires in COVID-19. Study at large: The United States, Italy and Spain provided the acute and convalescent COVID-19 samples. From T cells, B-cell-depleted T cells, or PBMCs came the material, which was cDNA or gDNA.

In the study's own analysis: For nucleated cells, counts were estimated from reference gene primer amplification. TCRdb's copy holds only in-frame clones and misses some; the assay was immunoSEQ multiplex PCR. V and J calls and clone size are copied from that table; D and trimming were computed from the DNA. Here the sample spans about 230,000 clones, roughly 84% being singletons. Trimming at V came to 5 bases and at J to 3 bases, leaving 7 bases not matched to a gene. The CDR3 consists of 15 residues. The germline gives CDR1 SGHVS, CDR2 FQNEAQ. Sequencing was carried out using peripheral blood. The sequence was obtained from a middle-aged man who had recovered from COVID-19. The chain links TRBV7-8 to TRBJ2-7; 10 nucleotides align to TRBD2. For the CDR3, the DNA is TGTGCCAGCAGCCGGGGCCCTAGCGGGAGCTACGAGCAGTACTTC. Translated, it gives CASSRGPSGSYEQYF.